The 16 T cell receptor beta chains in this list originate from one sample, sequenced in a study of cytotoxic CD8 clonotypes in ibrutinib-treated CLL (dated by TCRdb to the early 2020s). This specimen's time point label, per the study, means: 12 months on ibrutinib. The method behind the library was the immunoSEQ multiplex PCR assay. The immuneACCESS repertoire file appears here via TCRdb, limited to in-frame rearrangements. These files lack a portion of the clones; in checked studies, under half of the deficit traces to unresolved V genes, and the cause of the others is not known. The sample includes around 60,000 clones, with roughly 57% observed a single time. Over 12% of the sample comes from the top ten. The sample was PBMCs, taken after 12 months of ibrutinib treatment. Source of these receptors: a human donor with chronic lymphocytic leukemia.

This clone has only one observation. V gene TRBV18 combines with J gene TRBJ2-5; TRBD1 matches 8 bases. The V gene end was trimmed by 4 bases and the J gene end by 2 bases; junction bases not matched to a gene: 9. The CDR3 has 16 amino acids. Germline V gene data show CDR1 as KGHSH and CDR2 as LQKENI. CDR3 DNA sequence: TGTGCCAGCTCACTCGGATTCGACAGGGGACAAGAGACCCAGTACTTC. Encoded protein: CASSLGFDRGQETQYF.

V gene TRBV5-1 combines with J gene TRBJ2-3, with D uncertain. The CDR3 is 11 amino acids. Germline-derived CDR1 and CDR2 are SGHRS and YFSETQ. V lost 1 base, J lost 4 bases, and 1 base lay in between. CDR3 sequence (DNA): TGCGCCAGCAGCTTGTCAGATACGCAGTATTTT. Translated: CASSLSDTQYF.

The gene calls are TRBV5-5 and TRBJ1-3; TRBD1 aligns across 10 bases. The CDR3 is 15 amino acids. V lost 0 bases, J lost 8 bases, and 5 bases stayed unmatched. Looked up from germline, CDR1 is SGHKS and CDR2 is YYEKEE (reference sequence). CDR3 bases: TGTGCCAGCAGCTTGGTGGGACAGGGGTTTTACACCATATATTTT. This encodes CASSLVGQGFYTIYF.

There are many counts of this clone. The genes are TRBV7-2 and TRBJ2-5; possibly TRBD1 for D (5 bases). V lost 2 bases, J lost 4 bases, and 14 bases lay in between. Germline V gene sequence: CDR1 SGHTA, CDR2 FQGNSA. CDR3 length: 15 amino acids. Here the CDR3 DNA reads TGTGCCAGCAGCTTAATTGGGCAGGGTGTAGAGACCCAGTACTTC. This codes for CASSLIGQGVETQYF.

This clone was seen just once. This chain links TRBV6-6 with TRBJ2-7; D unclear. This CDR3 has 13 residues. Between the trimmed V and J ends, which lost 0 bases and 5 bases, there was a span of 8 bases. Germline V gene lookup returns CDR1 MNHNY and CDR2 SVGAGI (reference sequence). CDR3 coding DNA: TGTGCCAGCAGTTACTCAGGGCGCCACGAGCAGTACTTC. Amino acid sequence: CASSYSGRHEQYF.

This clone was counted at least ten times. The V and J genes are TRBV7-6 and TRBJ1-4; TRBD1 agrees at 7 bases. This CDR3 is built from 15 residues. The germline gives CDR1 SGHVS, CDR2 FNYEAQ. With V trimmed by 4 bases and J by 4 bases, 6 bases remained unmatched. The CDR3: CASSSTGALNEKLFF. In nucleotides, the CDR3 is TGTGCCAGCAGCTCAACAGGGGCCCTTAATGAAAAACTGTTTTTT.

The chain combines TRBV2 with TRBJ1-4; a possible D gene is TRBD1 (6 bases). CDR3 length: 15 residues. The V gene lost 10 bases and the J gene lost 3 bases, with 18 bases spanning the gap. In germline, CDR1 is SNHLY, CDR2 FYNNEI. The CDR3 coding sequence is TGTGCCACAACTCGGGACGGGGGCCCTAATGAAAAACTGTTTTTT. This sequence encodes CATTRDGGPNEKLFF.

The V gene is TRBV6-6, the J gene TRBJ2-2; D is ambiguous. This CDR3 is built from 13 residues. Germline V CDR1 and CDR2: MNHNY, SVGAGI (reference sequence). CDR3 amino acids: CGASIANTGELFF. The CDR3 DNA reads TGTGGGGCATCTATCGCGAACACCGGGGAGCTGTTTTTT.

The chain is built from TRBV6-1 and TRBJ1-2; D gene uncertain. Trimming pared 6 bases from V and 2 bases from J, leaving 10 bases between. This CDR3 is built from 13 residues. Germline assignment: CDR1 MNHNS and CDR2 SASEGT. The CDR3 spells CASRETANYGYTF. CDR3 sequence (DNA): TGTGCCAGCAGGGAGACTGCAAACTATGGCTACACCTTC.

This clone was detected a few times. V is TRBV18 and J is TRBJ1-5; D possibly corresponds to TRBD1 (5 bases). The germline CDR1 and CDR2 sequences are KGHSH and LQKENI. This CDR3 spans 14 amino acids. V was cut by 1 base and J by 2 bases, with 6 bases left in between. In DNA form, the CDR3 reads TGTGCCAGCTCACCACAGGGGCGCAATCAGCCCCAGCATTTT. Its translation is CASSPQGRNQPQHF. The full variable domain, rest sourced from reference TRBV18 and TRBJ1-5, is NAGVMQNPRHLVRRRGQEARLRCSPMKGHSHVYWYRQLPEEGLKFMVYLQKENIIDESGMPKERFSAEFPKEGPSILRIQQVVRGDSAAYFCASSPQGRNQPQHFGDGTRLSIL.

The rearrangement links TRBV6-5 to TRBJ2-1; D might be TRBD2 (5 bases). The CDR3 runs 14 residues. Germline loops: CDR1 MNHEY, CDR2 SVGAGI. With 6 bases removed from V and 3 bases from J, the gap between germline ends came to 12 bases. CDR3 region: CASSRGDYYNEQFF. The DNA for the CDR3 is TGTGCCAGCAGCCGGGGAGATTACTACAATGAGCAGTTCTTC.

This clone was seen more than once but under ten times. This rearrangement joins TRBV27 to TRBJ2-7, with D possibly matching TRBD1 (6 bases). The germline V and J ends were trimmed by 7 bases and 6 bases, with 19 bases remaining between them. Germline CDR1 and CDR2: MNHEY and SMNVEV (reference sequence). CDR3 size: 14 residues. The CDR3 nucleotides are TGTGCCAGCAACCCTTCTACAGGGTGGGGCGAGCAGTACTTC. Residues: CASNPSTGWGEQYF.

The chain has TRBV6-5 and TRBJ1-2, with D possibly TRBD1 on 6 matching bases. The length of the CDR3 is 13 residues. The V gene lost 6 bases and the J gene lost 5 bases, with 13 bases spanning the gap. Germline-derived CDR1 and CDR2 are MNHEY and SVGAGI. The CDR3 DNA reads as TGTGCCAGCAGCGTGGACAGCTATTATGGCTACACCTTC. Translated, it gives CASSVDSYYGYTF.

The gene calls are TRBV9 and TRBJ2-1, with 12 nucleotides matching TRBD2. The length of the CDR3 is 16 residues. Germline CDR1 and CDR2: SGDLS and YYNGEE. V dropped 5 bases and J dropped 2; count of bases not matched to a gene: 5. Written as DNA, the CDR3 is TGTGCCAGCAGTGTACGGACTAGCGGGGCCTACAATGAGCAGTTCTTC. It specifies CASSVRTSGAYNEQFF.

This chain uses TRBV6-5 with TRBJ2-7, with 11 bases that match TRBD1. The CDR3 loop spans 15 amino acids. V lost 8 bases, J lost 7 bases, and 13 bases stayed unmatched. Looked up from germline, CDR1 is MNHEY and CDR2 is SVGAGI. The CDR3 reads CASCPPGTGGWEQYF. The CDR3 nucleotides are TGTGCCAGCTGCCCCCCCGGGACAGGGGGTTGGGAGCAGTACTTC.

The genes are TRBV7-2 and TRBJ1-6; D not certain. This CDR3 contains 13 residues. V lost 5 bases and J lost 8, with 10 bases in between. The germline V gene has CDR1 SGHTA and CDR2 FQGNSA. CDR3 nucleotides: TGTGCCAGCAGCCATAAACCCGATTCACCCCTCCACTTT. Residues: CASSHKPDSPLHF.